Sequencing of this T cell receptor (beta chain) was carried out in a study of cytomegalovirus exposure and HLA in healthy donors. PCR amplification relied on 60 Vbeta primers (plus 13 Jbeta primers). The method was immunoSEQ multiplex PCR; TCRdb's version includes in-frame clones alone and lacks a portion of them. The profile shows about 120,000 clones, 75% to 85% of them singletons. V lost 6 bases to trimming and J lost 6 bases; unmatched junction nucleotides: 9. The CDR3 contains 15 residues. The germline CDR1 and CDR2 sequences are MNHEY and SMNVEV (reference sequence). The sequence was collected from a middle-aged man in good health and CMV-seronegative. The sequencing input was PBMCs. The chain joins TRBV27 to TRBJ2-7; TRBD2 aligns across 12 bases. The CDR3 DNA reads as TGTGCCAGCAGCCCCCGGACTAGCGGGACTTCCGAGCAGTACTTC. Protein: CASSPRTSGTSEQYF.